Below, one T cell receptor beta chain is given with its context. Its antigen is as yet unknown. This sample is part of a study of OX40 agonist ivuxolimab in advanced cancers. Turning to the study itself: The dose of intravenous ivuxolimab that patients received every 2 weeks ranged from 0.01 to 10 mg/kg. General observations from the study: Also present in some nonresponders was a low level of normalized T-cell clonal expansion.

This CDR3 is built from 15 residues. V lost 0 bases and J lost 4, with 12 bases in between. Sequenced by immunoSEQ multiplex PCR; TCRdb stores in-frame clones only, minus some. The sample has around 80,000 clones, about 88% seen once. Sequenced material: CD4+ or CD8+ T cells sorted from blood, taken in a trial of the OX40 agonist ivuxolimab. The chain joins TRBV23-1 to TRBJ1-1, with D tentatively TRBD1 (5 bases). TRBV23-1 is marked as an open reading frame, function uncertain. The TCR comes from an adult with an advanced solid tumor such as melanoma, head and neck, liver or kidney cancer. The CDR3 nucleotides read TGCGCCAGCAGTCAATCTGCAGGGAGGAGCACTGAAGCTTTCTTT. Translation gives CASSQSAGRSTEAFF.